This TCR beta chain is drawn from a study of cytotoxic CD8 clonotypes in ibrutinib-treated CLL. Points from the study as a whole: Clonality went higher at ibrutinib response and then dropped back toward baseline at progression.

About this clone: Its matching antigen is unknown.

Clones were sequenced by immunoSEQ multiplex PCR, and TCRdb holds only the in-frame ones, with some missing. The data contain some 170,000 clones, about 88% of them seen just once; the ten biggest clones take up 3%. Trimming cost V 4 bases and J 4 bases, with 11 bases left between them. Looked up from germline, CDR1 is SGHAT and CDR2 is FQNNGV. The CDR3 covers 14 residues. This specimen consisted of PBMCs, obtained at disease progression, from a patient treated with ibrutinib. J is TRBJ2-1 and V is TRBV11-2; D is perhaps TRBD2 (6 bases). The TCR was taken from a human donor with chronic lymphocytic leukemia. CDR3 coding DNA: TGTGCCAGCAGCTCAGCCGGGACTTACAATGAGCAGTTCTTC. It yields the protein CASSSAGTYNEQFF.